This T cell receptor beta chain was identified in a study of regulatory T cells in long-lasting Graves disease. Arm-PCR of CDR3 regions with iRepertoire HTBI primers generated TCR beta libraries. In the source study's methods: Detected in the samples were over 60 TRBV and under 15 TRBJ segments. TCRdb re-derived calls from the multiplex PCR reads in MiXCR, one entry per CDR3 protein. For this entry, the V and J calls and clone size follow TCRdb and not the study's own pipeline. In the table there are some 350,000 distinct CDR3 sequences, 15% to 20% of which are singletons. The time point: newly diagnosed GD, antithyroid drugs for less than 3 months. Preparation of the TCR library used RNA extracted from PBMCs. CDR3 length: 16 residues. Germline trimming cut 7 bases from V and 0 bases from J; bases unmatched to any gene: 5. Germline values: CDR1 LNHDA, CDR2 SQIVND (reference sequence). These data also formed part of another study, on T cells in Graves' hyperthyroidism and ophthalmopathy. That paper states: Uncontrolled infection, other autoimmune disease, pregnancy or lactation excluded patients.

This specimen was peripheral blood mononuclear cells (PBMCs), taken at new diagnosis, from a patient treated with antithyroid drugs. The origin of this receptor is a woman aged 18-35 years with Graves disease. The V gene is TRBV19, the J gene TRBJ2-2, with TRBD1 matching over 10 bases. CDR3: CASMIGQGANTGELFF. CDR3 in DNA: TGTGCCAGTATGATCGGACAGGGGGCGAACACCGGGGAGCTGTTTTTT.